This paragraph reports one T cell receptor beta chain. Only in-frame clones appear in the TCRdb table, and some are missing; sequencing was by immunoSEQ multiplex PCR. The sample has some 200,000 clones; 90% to 95% are singletons. This sample is drawn from a study of control samples from healthy donors and cancer patients. CDR3 length equals 15 residues. CDR1 SGHRS and CDR2 YFSETQ come from the germline V gene. Losses at the gene ends were 0 bases for V and 7 bases for J; bases not matched to a gene: 5. The chain recombines TRBV5-1 with TRBJ2-2, with 8 nucleotides matching TRBD1. The receptor comes from a woman aged 25-40 years in good health. The sequencing sample was made of blood. The CDR3 here is CASSLGQGNVGELFF. The CDR3 nucleotides read TGCGCCAGCAGCTTGGGACAGGGGAACGTCGGGGAGCTGTTTTTT.